Below, one T cell receptor beta chain is given with its context. This clone's antigen is unknown. Per-base qualities were not stored, and no clone one base away is much larger. Libraries were made using 5' RACE. The run used an Illumina HiSeq 2500. A second PCR of about 6 to 11 cycles was performed with a sample-barcoded 5' primer and a J-beta primer mix. A unique molecular identifier was introduced onto each TCR beta cDNA molecule by a template-switch 5' adaptor carrying 12 random nucleotides. Each sample yielded at least 2.5 million CDR3-containing paired-end reads. First-strand cDNA synthesis was performed from all RNA using the Mint cDNA synthesis kit, with priming by a TRBC-specific oligonucleotide. Following uracil-DNA glycosylase treatment, all cDNA underwent a first 18-cycle PCR with the universal primers M1SS and BC2_uni_R. Concerning the study's data processing: For normalization, 1 million high-quality reads were randomly selected from each sample, with every read carrying a distinct molecular identifier. Instead of being binned into consensus sequences, reads that shared molecular identifiers were thrown out. CDR3 identification, clonotype clustering and error correction used MiTCR with a Q25 quality threshold and the strictest error-elimination algorithm. A nonparametric unseen species model with Euler transformation was used to estimate lower-bound total TCR beta diversity. TCRdb reworked the public reads: Q25 trimming with fastp, MiXCR clone assembly, productive beta chains retained. Each record represents a unique CDR3 protein, reported with the most common genes and DNA among its rows. Here the V and J calls rest on TCRdb's processing, not on the authors' analysis. This sample comprises roughly 680,000 distinct CDR3 sequences, around half of them detected only once. The ten top clones hold under 35% of the sample.

The data derive from a study of blood T cells in healthy people across ages (dated by TCRdb to between 2015 and 2017). At the level of the whole study: In model experiments, roughly one uniquely barcoded TCR beta cDNA molecule per two T cells was captured by template switching. To track age-related changes in TCR beta repertoire diversity, the study relied on deep sequencing normalized with unique cDNA molecular identifiers. The donors were divided into four age groups: young (average approximately 16 years), middle-aged (roughly 40), aged (around 67) and long-lived (about 84). To avoid experimental bias, donors of different ages were spread randomly across the sequencing lanes. The study analyzed two additional independent replicas of 1 million unique cDNA reads from the same blood draw for two donors, one aged 18 to 30 and one aged 80 or older. The full study reports these points: The percentage of naive T cells measured by flow cytometry correlated strongly with observed TCR beta diversity. Estimates of total diversity based on one million sequenced T cells were regarded as lower bounds and as underestimates. Donor CMV infection status was unknown, potentially confounding age-related changes in expanded clonotypes. Conclusive comparison of naive and antigen-experienced compartments was prevented by the profiling of bulk unsorted PBMCs. The long-lived group showed more naive CD4+ T cells, fewer expanded clones and increased TCR diversity than the aged group, suggesting age selection. Observed TCR beta diversity per million T cells fell roughly linearly with age, and a significant reduction was already apparent by age around 40.

The donors were 40 or so Caucasian individuals from Russia, aged about 6 to 100 years, who were systemically healthy. Around 10 milliliters of peripheral blood were collected from each donor into EDTA-treated Vacutainer tubes. Ficoll-Paque density-gradient centrifugation was used to isolate PBMCs, with at least 7 million per sample. Total RNA was extracted from PBMCs with Trizol reagent, with at least 5.5 micrograms obtained per sample. For every donor, an aliquot of PBMCs went through flow cytometry to measure the percentages of naive CD45RAhigh/CD27high T cells. Including cysteine and phenylalanine, the CDR3 has 14 amino acids. Of all the DNA, just the CDR3 is kept, 42 bases in frame from base 1. The trim is 5 bases for V and 4 bases for J, with a gap of 15 bases between the germline ends.

The sequenced sample consisted of blood. The rearrangement joined TRBV12-3 or TRBV12-4 to TRBJ2-7; perhaps TRBD1 is the D gene, with 7 bases matching. The receptor was isolated from a woman aged 60-75 years in good health. The nucleotides are TGTGCCAGCAGTCTGCAGGGGGGAATATACGAGCAGTACTTC. Its protein product is CASSLQGGIYEQYF.